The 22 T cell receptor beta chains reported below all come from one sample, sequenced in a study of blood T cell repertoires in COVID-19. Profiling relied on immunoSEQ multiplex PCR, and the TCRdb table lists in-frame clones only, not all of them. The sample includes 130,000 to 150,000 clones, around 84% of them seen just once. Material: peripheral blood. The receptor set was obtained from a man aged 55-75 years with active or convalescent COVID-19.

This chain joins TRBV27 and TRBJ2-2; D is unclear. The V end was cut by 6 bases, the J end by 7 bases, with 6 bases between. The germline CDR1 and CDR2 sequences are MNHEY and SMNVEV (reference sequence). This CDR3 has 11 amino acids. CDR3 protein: CASSLYGELFF. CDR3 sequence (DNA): TGTGCCAGCAGCTTGTACGGGGAGCTGTTTTTT.

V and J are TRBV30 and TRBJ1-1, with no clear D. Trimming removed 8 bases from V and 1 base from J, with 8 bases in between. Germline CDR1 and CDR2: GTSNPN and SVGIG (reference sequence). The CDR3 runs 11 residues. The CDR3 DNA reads TGTGCCACAGACGCGAACACTGAAGCTTTCTTT. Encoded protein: CATDANTEAFF.

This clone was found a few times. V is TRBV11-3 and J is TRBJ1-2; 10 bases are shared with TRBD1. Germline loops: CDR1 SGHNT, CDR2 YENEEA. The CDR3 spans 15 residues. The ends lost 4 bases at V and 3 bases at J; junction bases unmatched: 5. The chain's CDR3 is CASSSTGTGDYGYTF. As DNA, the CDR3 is TGTGCCAGCAGCTCCACCGGGACAGGGGACTATGGCTACACCTTC.

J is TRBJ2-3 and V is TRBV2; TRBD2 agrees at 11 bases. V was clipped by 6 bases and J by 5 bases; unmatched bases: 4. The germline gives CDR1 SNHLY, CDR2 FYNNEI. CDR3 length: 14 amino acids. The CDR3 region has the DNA TGTGCCAGCAGCCGACTAGCGGGACGAGATACGCAGTATTTT. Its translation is CASSRLAGRDTQYF. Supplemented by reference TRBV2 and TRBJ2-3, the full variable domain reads EPEVTQTPSHQVTQMGQEVILRCVPISNHLYFYWYRQILGQKVEFLVSFYNNEISEKSEIFDDQFSVERPDGSNFTLKIRSTKLEDSAMYFCASSRLAGRDTQYFGPGTRLTVL.

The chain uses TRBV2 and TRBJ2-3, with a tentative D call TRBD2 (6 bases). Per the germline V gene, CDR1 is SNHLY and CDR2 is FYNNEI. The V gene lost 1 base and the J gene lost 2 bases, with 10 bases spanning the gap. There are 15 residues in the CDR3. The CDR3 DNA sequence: TGTGCCAGCAGTGAAGAGCAGCGGGCCACAGATACGCAGTATTTT. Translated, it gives CASSEEQRATDTQYF.

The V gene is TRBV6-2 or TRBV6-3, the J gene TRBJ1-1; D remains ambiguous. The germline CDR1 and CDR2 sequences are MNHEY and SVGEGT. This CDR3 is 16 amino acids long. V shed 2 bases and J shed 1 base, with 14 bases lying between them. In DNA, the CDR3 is TGTGCCAGCAGTTACCACAGTATTCCTGGGAACACTGAAGCTTTCTTT. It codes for CASSYHSIPGNTEAFF.

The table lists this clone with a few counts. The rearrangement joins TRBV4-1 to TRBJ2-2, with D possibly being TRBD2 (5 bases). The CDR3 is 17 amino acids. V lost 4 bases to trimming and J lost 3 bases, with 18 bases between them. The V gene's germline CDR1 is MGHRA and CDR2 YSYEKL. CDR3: CASSPFGEGKDTGELFF. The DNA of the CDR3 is TGCGCCAGCAGCCCCTTCGGTGAGGGTAAGGACACCGGGGAGCTGTTTTTT.

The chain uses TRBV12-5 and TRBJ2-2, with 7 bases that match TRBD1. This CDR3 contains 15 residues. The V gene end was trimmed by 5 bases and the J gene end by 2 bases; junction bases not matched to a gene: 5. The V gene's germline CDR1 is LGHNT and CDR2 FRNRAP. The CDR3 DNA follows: TGTGCTAGTGGTCCGGGACAGAGAAACACCGGGGAGCTGTTTTTT. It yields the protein CASGPGQRNTGELFF.

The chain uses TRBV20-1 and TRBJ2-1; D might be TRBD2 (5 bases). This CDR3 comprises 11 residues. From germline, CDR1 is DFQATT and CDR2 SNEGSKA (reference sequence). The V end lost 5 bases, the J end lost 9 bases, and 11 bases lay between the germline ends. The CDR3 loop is CSALAGIEQFF. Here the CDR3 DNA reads TGCAGTGCTCTAGCCGGGATTGAGCAGTTCTTC.

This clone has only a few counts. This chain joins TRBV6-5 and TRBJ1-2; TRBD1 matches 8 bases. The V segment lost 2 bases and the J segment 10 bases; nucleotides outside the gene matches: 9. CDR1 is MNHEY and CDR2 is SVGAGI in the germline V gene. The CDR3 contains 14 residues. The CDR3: CASSYTGQGIDYTF. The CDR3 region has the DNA TGTGCCAGCAGTTACACAGGACAGGGAATTGACTACACCTTC.

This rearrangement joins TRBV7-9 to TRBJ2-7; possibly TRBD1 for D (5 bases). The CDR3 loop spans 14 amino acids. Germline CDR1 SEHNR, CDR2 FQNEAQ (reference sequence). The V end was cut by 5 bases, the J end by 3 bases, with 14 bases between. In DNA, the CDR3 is TGTGCCAGCAGCCCCGCGGACACCATCTACGAGCAGTACTTC. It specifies CASSPADTIYEQYF.

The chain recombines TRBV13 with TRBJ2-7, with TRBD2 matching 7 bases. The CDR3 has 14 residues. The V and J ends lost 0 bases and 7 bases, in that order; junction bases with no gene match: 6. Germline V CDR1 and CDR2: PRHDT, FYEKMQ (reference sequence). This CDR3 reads CASSLGGRAGEQYV. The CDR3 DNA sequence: TGTGCCAGCAGCTTAGGGGGGAGGGCCGGGGAGCAGTACGTC.

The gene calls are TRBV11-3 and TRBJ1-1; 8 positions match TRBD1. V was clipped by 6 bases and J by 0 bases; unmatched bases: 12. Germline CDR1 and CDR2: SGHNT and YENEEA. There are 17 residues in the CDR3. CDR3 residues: CASSSRGHPLMNTEAFF. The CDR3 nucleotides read TGTGCCAGCAGTTCCAGGGGGCATCCTCTGATGAACACTGAAGCTTTCTTT.

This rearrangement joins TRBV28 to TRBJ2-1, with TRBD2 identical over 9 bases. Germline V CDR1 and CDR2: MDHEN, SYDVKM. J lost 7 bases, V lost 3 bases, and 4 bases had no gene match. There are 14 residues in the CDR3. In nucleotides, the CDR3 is TGTGCCAGCAGTTTGCAACTAGCGGGTAATGAGCAGTTCTTC. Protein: CASSLQLAGNEQFF.

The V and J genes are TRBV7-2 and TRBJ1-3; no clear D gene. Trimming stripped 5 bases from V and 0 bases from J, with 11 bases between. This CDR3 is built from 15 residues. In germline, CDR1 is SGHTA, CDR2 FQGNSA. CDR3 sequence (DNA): TGTGCCAGCAGCCCGACAACCCGCTCTGGAAACACCATATATTTT. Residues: CASSPTTRSGNTIYF.

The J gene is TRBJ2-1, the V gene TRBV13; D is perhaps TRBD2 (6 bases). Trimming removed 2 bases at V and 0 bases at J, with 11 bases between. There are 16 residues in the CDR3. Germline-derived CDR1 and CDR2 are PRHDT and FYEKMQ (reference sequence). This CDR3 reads CASSLFRGSSYNEQFF. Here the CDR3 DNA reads TGTGCCAGCAGCTTATTTCGGGGGAGCTCCTACAATGAGCAGTTCTTC.

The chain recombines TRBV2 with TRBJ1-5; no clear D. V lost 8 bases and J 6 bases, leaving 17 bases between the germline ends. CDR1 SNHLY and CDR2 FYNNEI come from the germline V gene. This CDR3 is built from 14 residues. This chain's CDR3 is CASGGRGRVQPQHF. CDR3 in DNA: TGTGCCAGCGGAGGCCGGGGTCGGGTTCAGCCCCAGCATTTT. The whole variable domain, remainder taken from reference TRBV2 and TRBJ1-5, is EPEVTQTPSHQVTQMGQEVILRCVPISNHLYFYWYRQILGQKVEFLVSFYNNEISEKSEIFDDQFSVERPDGSNFTLKIRSTKLEDSAMYFCASGGRGRVQPQHFGDGTRLSIL.

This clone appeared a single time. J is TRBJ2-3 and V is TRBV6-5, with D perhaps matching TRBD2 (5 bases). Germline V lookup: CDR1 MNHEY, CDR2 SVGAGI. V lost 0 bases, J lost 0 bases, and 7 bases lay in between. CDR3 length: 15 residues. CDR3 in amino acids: CASSYSWTSTDTQYF. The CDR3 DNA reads TGTGCCAGCAGTTACTCTTGGACTAGCACAGATACGCAGTATTTT.

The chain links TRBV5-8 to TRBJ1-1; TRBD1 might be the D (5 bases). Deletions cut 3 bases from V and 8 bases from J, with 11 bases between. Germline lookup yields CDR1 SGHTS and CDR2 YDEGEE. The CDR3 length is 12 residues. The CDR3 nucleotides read TGTGCCAGCAGCTCGGACATTGTAGAAGCTTTCTTT. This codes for CASSSDIVEAFF.

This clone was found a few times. Here the CDR3 DNA reads TGTGCCAGCAGCTTCTTCGCAGGGGCCTATAATTCACCCCTCCACTTT. Protein product: CASSFFAGAYNSPLHF. The V gene is TRBV7-9, the J gene TRBJ1-6; TRBD1 is a possible D gene (6 bases). Germline loops: CDR1 SEHNR, CDR2 FQNEAQ (reference sequence). V was shortened by 3 bases and J by 2 bases, with 11 bases between the two germline ends. The length of the CDR3 is 16 residues.

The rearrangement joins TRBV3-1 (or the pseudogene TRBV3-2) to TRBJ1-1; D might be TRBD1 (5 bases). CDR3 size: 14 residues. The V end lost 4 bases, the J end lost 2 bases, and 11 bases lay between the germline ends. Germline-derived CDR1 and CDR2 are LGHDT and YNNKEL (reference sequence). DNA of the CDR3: TGTGCCAGCAGCCTTCGGGGGATCAACACTGAAGCTTTCTTT. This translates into CASSLRGINTEAFF.

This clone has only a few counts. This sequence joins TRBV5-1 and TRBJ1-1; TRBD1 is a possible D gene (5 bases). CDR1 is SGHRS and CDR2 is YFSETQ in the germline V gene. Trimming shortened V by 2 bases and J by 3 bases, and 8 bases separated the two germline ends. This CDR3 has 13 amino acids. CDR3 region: CASSFQTDTEAFF. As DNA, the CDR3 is TGCGCCAGCAGCTTCCAGACAGACACTGAAGCTTTCTTT.